A single sample is the source of the 11 T cell receptor beta chains below, sequenced in a study of T cell repertoires in cytomegalovirus infection. TCRdb called the reads again in MiXCR, with one record for every CDR3 protein. Of 150,000 to 200,000 distinct CDR3 sequences listed, roughly 30% are singletons. What was sequenced was PBMCs. These TCRs come from a human donor in good health (CMV status not recorded). Some clones in this sample may be carry-over from other donors' samples.

This clonotype was seen a few times. This chain links TRBV27 with TRBJ1-6; no reliable D call. This CDR3 comprises 12 residues. CDR1 is MNHEY and CDR2 is SMNVEV in the germline V gene (reference sequence). The V end lost 6 bases, the J end lost 4 bases, and 4 bases lay between the germline ends. CDR3 sequence reads: CASRDYNSPLHF. The CDR3 DNA follows: TGTGCCAGCAGGGATTATAATTCACCCCTCCACTTT.

The chain links TRBV29-1 to TRBJ1-1; D might be TRBD1 (6 bases). CDR3 length equals 13 residues. Trimming removed 7 bases from V and 1 base from J, with 13 bases in between. In germline, CDR1 is SQVTM, CDR2 ANQGSEA. Here the CDR3 reads CSAQKGGNTEAFF. The CDR3 coding sequence is TGCAGCGCCCAAAAGGGGGGGAACACTGAAGCTTTCTTT.

This rearrangement joins TRBV6-2 or TRBV6-3 to TRBJ2-1; TRBD1 matches 9 bases. J lost 0 bases, V lost 5 bases, and 2 bases had no gene match. The CDR3 is made up of 15 amino acids. The germline V gene has CDR1 MNHEY and CDR2 SVGEGT. DNA for the CDR3: TGTGCCAGCAGTGACAGGGGGGCCTCCTACAATGAGCAGTTCTTC. Its protein is CASSDRGASYNEQFF.

This clonotype occurred many times. Here the CDR3 DNA reads TGTGCCAGCAGTCAACCGGGACAGAGCACAGATACGCAGTATTTT. Residues: CASSQPGQSTDTQYF. J is TRBJ2-3 and V is TRBV7-2, with 7 bases identical to TRBD1. The ends lost 6 bases at V and 0 bases at J; junction bases unmatched: 6. Germline lookup yields CDR1 SGHTA and CDR2 FQGNSA. This CDR3 is built from 15 residues.

CDR3 DNA: TGTGCCAGCAGTACCGGGACAGCAGAATTCTTC. Protein product: CASSTGTAEFF. The chain joins TRBV2 to TRBJ2-1, with 7 bases aligning to TRBD1. Unmatched junction bases numbered 8, after V lost 5 bases and J lost 16 bases. Looked up from germline, CDR1 is SNHLY and CDR2 is FYNNEI. This CDR3 is 11 amino acids long.

CDR3 nucleotides: TGTGCCAGCAGCTTAGGAGTGGCAGGCAGCGAGACCCAGTACTTC. It translates to CASSLGVAGSETQYF. This sequence joins TRBV11-2 and TRBJ2-5; D call uncertain. Germline V lookup: CDR1 SGHAT, CDR2 FQNNGV. CDR3 size: 15 residues. The V and J ends lost 1 base and 5 bases respectively, with 14 bases between them.

The chain couples TRBV27 to TRBJ1-1; perhaps TRBD1 as D (6 bases). The CDR3 extends over 13 amino acids. V was pared by 6 bases and J by 0 bases, with 8 bases between. CDR1 and CDR2 from the germline V gene are MNHEY and SMNVEV (reference sequence). In nucleotides, the CDR3 is TGTGCCAGCAGGGCAGGGGTGAACACTGAAGCTTTCTTT. Its protein product is CASRAGVNTEAFF.

This clonotype was detected a few times. The chain recombines TRBV7-4 with TRBJ1-3; D call uncertain. The CDR3 spans 20 residues. Germline V gene lookup returns CDR1 SGHVT and CDR2 SQSDAQ. V lost 1 base and J 0 bases, leaving 22 bases between the germline ends. The CDR3 region has the DNA TGTGCCAGCAGCTTAGAATTTGGACTCGCATCACCCAACTCTGGAAACACCATATATTTT. Translation gives CASSLEFGLASPNSGNTIYF.

The V call is TRBV25-1, the J call TRBJ2-1, with D possibly matching TRBD1 (6 bases). Germline CDR1 reads MGHDK; CDR2 reads SYGVNS. The V and J ends lost 1 base and 6 bases respectively, with 16 bases between them. The CDR3 is 16 residues long. This chain's CDR3 is CASSEFNGQNSNEQFF. CDR3 nucleotides: TGTGCCAGCAGTGAATTCAATGGACAGAACTCCAATGAGCAGTTCTTC.

This clonotype turned up a few times. V gene TRBV5-6 combines with J gene TRBJ2-1; D perhaps matches TRBD2 (6 bases). The germline CDR1 and CDR2 sequences are SGHDT and YYEEEE. This CDR3 is built from 15 residues. V shed 0 bases and J shed 6 bases, with 13 bases lying between them. Here the CDR3 reads CASSLATSGVNEQFF. DNA of the CDR3: TGTGCCAGCAGCTTGGCCACTTCGGGGGTCAATGAGCAGTTCTTC.

In its sample, this clonotype was seen many times. V and J are TRBV7-2 and TRBJ2-3; the D gene is possibly TRBD2 (5 bases). Looked up from germline, CDR1 is SGHTA and CDR2 is FQGNSA. This CDR3 has 17 residues. Trimming removed 0 bases from V and 2 bases from J, with 15 bases in between. Here the CDR3 DNA reads TGTGCCAGCAGCTTAGCGGGCAGACGGGGTCCCACAGATACGCAGTATTTT. It codes for CASSLAGRRGPTDTQYF.